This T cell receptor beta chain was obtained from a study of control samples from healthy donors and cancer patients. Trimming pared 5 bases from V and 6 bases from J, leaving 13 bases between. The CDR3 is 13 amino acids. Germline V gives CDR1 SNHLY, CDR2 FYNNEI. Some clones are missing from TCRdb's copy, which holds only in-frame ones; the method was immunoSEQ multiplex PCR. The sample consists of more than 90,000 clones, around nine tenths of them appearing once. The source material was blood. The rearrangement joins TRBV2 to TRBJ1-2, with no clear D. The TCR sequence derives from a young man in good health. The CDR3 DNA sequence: TGTGCCAGCAGTAAGGACCTCTTTGATGGCTACACCTTC. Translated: CASSKDLFDGYTF.